Listed below are T cell receptor beta chains from one sample, sequenced in a study of T cells in Graves' hyperthyroidism and ophthalmopathy. From the multiplex PCR reads, TCRdb called clonotypes with MiXCR, one entry per CDR3 protein. The sample includes hundreds of thousands of distinct CDR3 sequences, approximately 14% of them seen just once. The sequenced sample consisted of blood. The receptors were gathered from a woman under 30 with Graves' hyperthyroidism. Each CDR3 is given with its conserved first and last residue. Fields, in order: D gene, J gene, V gene, CDR3 protein. A D gene is named only where the DNA matches it firmly.

>TRBD1|TRBJ2-7|TRBV7-9
CASSPYGQGGEQYF
>-|TRBJ1-2|TRBV28
CASTYGQRNYGYTF
>TRBD2|TRBJ2-3|TRBV27
CASSLSEAGSTDTQYF
>-|TRBJ1-2|TRBV4-1
CASSRGATVTGYTF
>TRBD2|TRBJ2-5|TRBV30
CAWSDGLAGVQETQYF
>-|TRBJ1-6|TRBV18
CASSPDGGDSPLHF
>TRBD1|TRBJ2-7|TRBV19
CASSINQGAVAYEQYF
>TRBD1|TRBJ1-1|TRBV4-1
CASSQPRTGLVTEAFF
>-|TRBJ2-2|TRBV27
CASSLGYGSYTGELFF
>-|TRBJ2-7|TRBV20-1
CSANPRLAYEQYF
>-|TRBJ2-1|TRBV30
CAWRESRAEQFF
>-|TRBJ1-4|TRBV5-1
CASSLGWTANEKLFF
>TRBD1|TRBJ2-1|TRBV11-3
CASSLGDSSYNEQFF
>-|TRBJ1-4|TRBV5-1
CASSLVQGKGEKLFF
>-|TRBJ2-5|TRBV29-1
CSVVTGVPETQYF
>TRBD2|TRBJ2-1|TRBV27
CASSLSGSGNEQFF
>-|TRBJ1-5|TRBV6-2/TRBV6-3
CASSLDGGVGPQHF
>-|TRBJ1-5|TRBV27
CASSFAWNQPQHF
>-|TRBJ2-4|TRBV20-1
CSASNVIQYF
>-|TRBJ2-7|TRBV15
CATSSGVSYEQYF
>TRBD2|TRBJ2-7|TRBV29-1
CSVVPTSGSSYEQYF
>TRBD2|TRBJ2-1|TRBV24-1
CATSDLANGRGASYNEQFF